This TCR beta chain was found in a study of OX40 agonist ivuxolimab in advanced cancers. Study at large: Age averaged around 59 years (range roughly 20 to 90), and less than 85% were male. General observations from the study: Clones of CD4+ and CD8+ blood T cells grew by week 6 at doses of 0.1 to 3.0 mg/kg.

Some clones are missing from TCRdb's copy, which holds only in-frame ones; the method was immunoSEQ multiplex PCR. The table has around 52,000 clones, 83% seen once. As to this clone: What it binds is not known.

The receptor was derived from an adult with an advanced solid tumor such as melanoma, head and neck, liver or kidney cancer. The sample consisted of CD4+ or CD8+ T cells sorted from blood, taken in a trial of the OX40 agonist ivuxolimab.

The CDR3 reads CASSERRGNTGELFF. Here the CDR3 DNA reads TGTGCCAGCAGTGAAAGGAGAGGCAACACCGGGGAGCTGTTTTTT. This sequence joins TRBV6-1 and TRBJ2-2, with D unclear. V was cut by 2 bases and J by 2 bases, with 9 bases left in between. Germline V CDR1 and CDR2: MNHNS, SASEGT. The CDR3 covers 15 residues.